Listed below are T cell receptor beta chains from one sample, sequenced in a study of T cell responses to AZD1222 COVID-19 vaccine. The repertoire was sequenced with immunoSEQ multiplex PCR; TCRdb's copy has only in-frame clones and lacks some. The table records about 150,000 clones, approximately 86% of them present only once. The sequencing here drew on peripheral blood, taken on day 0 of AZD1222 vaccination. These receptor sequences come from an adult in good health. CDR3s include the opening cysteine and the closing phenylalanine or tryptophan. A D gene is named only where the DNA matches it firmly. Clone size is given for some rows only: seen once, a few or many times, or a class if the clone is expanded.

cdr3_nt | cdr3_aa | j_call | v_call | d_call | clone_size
TGCGCCAGCAGCTTGGTTGGTGCTGGAAACGAGCAGTACTTC | CASSLVGAGNEQYF | TRBJ2-7 | TRBV5-1 | - | -
TGTGCCAGCAGTTTATTTGGCGGGTTGTACCAAGAGACCCAGTACTTC | CASSLFGGLYQETQYF | TRBJ2-5 | TRBV28 | - | -
TGTGCCAGCAGCTTTGGGACAGGATACAATCAGCCCCAGCATTTT | CASSFGTGYNQPQHF | TRBJ1-5 | TRBV7-2 | TRBD1 | few
TGTGCCAGTAGGTCAGGGGATAGACCTAATGAAAAACTGTTTTTT | CASRSGDRPNEKLFF | TRBJ1-4 | TRBV19 | - | -
TGTGCCTGGGGCCGGACTAGCGGCTACAATGAGCAGTTCTTC | CAWGRTSGYNEQFF | TRBJ2-1 | TRBV30 | TRBD2 | -
TGTGCCAGCAGTCAAACCGGGACTAGCGGGCCACGAGGGGTCTGCGAGCAGTACTTC | CASSQTGTSGPRGVCEQYF | TRBJ2-7 | TRBV6-6 | TRBD2 | -
TGCGCCAGCAGTGCATCCAGGGGTTATGGCTACACCTTC | CASSASRGYGYTF | TRBJ1-2 | TRBV10-1 | - | -
TGTGCCAGCAGGCCTCCGGGACTAGCCTACAATGAGCAGTTCTTC | CASRPPGLAYNEQFF | TRBJ2-1 | TRBV7-9 | TRBD2 | few
TGTGCCAGTAGGAAAAGCGGGAGTGCCGCCTACGAGCAGTACTTC | CASRKSGSAAYEQYF | TRBJ2-7 | TRBV19 | TRBD2 | few
TGTGCCAGCAGCTTACTTCCTAATTCACCCCTCCACTTT | CASSLLPNSPLHF | TRBJ1-6 | TRBV7-2 | - | -